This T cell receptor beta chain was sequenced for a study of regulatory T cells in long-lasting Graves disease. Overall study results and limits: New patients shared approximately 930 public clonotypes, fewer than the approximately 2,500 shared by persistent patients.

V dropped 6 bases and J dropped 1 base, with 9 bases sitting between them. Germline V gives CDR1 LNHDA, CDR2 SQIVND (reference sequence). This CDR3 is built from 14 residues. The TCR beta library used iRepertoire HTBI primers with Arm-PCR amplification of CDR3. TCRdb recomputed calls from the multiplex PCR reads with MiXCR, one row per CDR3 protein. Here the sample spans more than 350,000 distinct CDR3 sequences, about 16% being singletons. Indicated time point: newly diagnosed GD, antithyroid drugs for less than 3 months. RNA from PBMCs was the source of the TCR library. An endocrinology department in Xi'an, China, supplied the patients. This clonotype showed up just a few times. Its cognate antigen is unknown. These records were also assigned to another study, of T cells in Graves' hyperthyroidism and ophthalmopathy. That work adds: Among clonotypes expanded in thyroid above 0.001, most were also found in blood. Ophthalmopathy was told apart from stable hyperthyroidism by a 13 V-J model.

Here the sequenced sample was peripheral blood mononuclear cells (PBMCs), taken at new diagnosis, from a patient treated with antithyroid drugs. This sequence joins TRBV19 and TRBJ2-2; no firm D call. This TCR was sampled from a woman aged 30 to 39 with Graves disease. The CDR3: CASRLVWNTGELFF. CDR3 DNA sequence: TGTGCCAGTAGGCTGGTCTGGAACACCGGGGAGCTGTTTTTT.